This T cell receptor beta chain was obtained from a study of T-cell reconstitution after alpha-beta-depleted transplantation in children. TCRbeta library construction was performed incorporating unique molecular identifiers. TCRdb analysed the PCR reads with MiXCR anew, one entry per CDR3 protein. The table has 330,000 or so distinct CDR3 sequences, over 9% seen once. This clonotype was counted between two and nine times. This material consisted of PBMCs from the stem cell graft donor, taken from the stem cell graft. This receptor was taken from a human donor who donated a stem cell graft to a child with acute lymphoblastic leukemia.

CDR3 region: CASSFRQGANIQYF. The CDR3 nucleotides are TGCGCCAGCAGCTTTAGGCAGGGAGCGAACATTCAGTACTTC. The chain uses TRBV5-1 and TRBJ2-4; D may match TRBD1 or TRBD2 (5 bases each). V was shortened by 2 bases and J by 7 bases, with 13 bases between the two germline ends. The length of the CDR3 is 14 residues. Looked up from germline, CDR1 is SGHRS and CDR2 is YFSETQ.